This T cell receptor (beta chain) was captured in a study of T cell repertoires in ileal Crohn's disease. Study overall: Thiopurines (approximately ten) or anti-TNF agents (around 19) were given postoperatively to about half. The MI sample came from the proximal margin of the surgical specimen. Study findings and constraints: All patients with clonality above 26.8% had endoscopic recurrence. Clonal expansions were more frequent in active smokers than non-smokers at surgery.

The assay was immunoSEQ multiplex PCR, and TCRdb's table has in-frame clones only and misses some. The sample records several thousand clones, around 86% being singletons. The CDR3 contains 14 residues. V was clipped by 9 bases and J by 0 bases, with 13 bases between them. The germline gives CDR1 SNHLY, CDR2 FYNNEI. A note on this clone: The target antigen is unknown.

The time point is: proximal margin of the surgical specimen (macroscopically non-inflamed). The rearrangement joins TRBV2 to TRBJ2-3; tentatively, D is TRBD2 (5 bases). The receptor was isolated from an adult with Crohn's disease. Input material: ileal tissue. The CDR3 region is CARQRTPSTDTQYF. CDR3 DNA: TGTGCCAGACAGAGGACTCCTAGCACAGATACGCAGTATTTT.